The T cell receptor beta chain described here comes from a study of CD8+CD57+ T cells in acquired aplastic anemia. Study at large: Mean yield of DNA from sorted CD4+ and CD8+ cells was approximately 3 ug. Findings and caveats of the study: For CD8+ Simpson's diversity, patients and controls showed no significant difference.

V shed 11 bases, J shed 4 bases, and the junction held 4 bases outside the gene matches. The CDR3 length is 12 residues. Germline CDR1 is SEHNR and CDR2 is FQNEAQ (reference sequence). TCR beta VDJ and CDR3 were profiled, and genomic DNA was the template. TCRdb recomputed calls from the reads with MiXCR, one row per CDR3 protein. Of more than 70,000 distinct CDR3 sequences in the sample, around 70% were seen once. Details on this clonotype: Its specificity is not known.

Patients selected for sequencing had displayed CD8+CD57+ cell expansion by flow cytometry. The J gene is TRBJ2-7, the V gene TRBV7-9; TRBD1 matches at 11 bases. This TCR came from a human donor with aplastic anemia. Sequenced sample: sorted CD4+, CD8+, or CD8+CD57+ T cells (not recorded which) from PBMCs. CDR3 nucleotides: TGTGCCTGGGGACAGGGGGTGTACGAGCAGTACTTC. Its protein is CAWGQGVYEQYF.